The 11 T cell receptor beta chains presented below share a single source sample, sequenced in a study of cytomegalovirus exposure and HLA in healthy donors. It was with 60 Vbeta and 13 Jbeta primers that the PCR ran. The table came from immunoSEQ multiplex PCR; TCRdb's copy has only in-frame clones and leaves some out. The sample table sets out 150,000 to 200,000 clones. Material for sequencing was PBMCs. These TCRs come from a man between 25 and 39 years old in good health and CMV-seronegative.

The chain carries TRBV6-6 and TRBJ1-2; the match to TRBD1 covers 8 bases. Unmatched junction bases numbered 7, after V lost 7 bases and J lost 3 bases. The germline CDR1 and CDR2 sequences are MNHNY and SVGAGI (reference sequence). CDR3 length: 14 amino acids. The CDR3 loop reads CASTPSTGDYGYTF. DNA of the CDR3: TGTGCCAGCACGCCTTCGACAGGGGACTATGGCTACACCTTC.

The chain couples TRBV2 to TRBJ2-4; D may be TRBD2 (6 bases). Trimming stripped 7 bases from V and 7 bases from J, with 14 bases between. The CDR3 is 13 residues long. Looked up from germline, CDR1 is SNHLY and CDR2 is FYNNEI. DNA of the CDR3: TGTGCCAGCATTGGAGGTCTAGCGAACATTCAGTACTTC. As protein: CASIGGLANIQYF.

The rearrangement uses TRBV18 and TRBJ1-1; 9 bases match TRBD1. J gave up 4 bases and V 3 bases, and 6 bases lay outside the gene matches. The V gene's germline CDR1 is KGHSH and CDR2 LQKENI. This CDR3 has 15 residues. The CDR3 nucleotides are TGTGCCAGCTCACCTTTTGACAGGGGGATCACTGAAGCTTTCTTT. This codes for CASSPFDRGITEAFF.

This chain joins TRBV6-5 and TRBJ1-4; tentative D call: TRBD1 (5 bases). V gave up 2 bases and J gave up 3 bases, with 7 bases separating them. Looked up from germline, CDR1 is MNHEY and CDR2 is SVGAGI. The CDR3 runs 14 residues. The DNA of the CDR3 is TGTGCCAGCAGTTACGGGGGGGCTAATGAAAAACTGTTTTTT. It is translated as CASSYGGANEKLFF.

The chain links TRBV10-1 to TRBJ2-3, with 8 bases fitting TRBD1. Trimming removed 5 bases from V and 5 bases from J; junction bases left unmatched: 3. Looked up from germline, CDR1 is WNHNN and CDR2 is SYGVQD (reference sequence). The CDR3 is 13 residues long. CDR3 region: CASSQGALDTQYF. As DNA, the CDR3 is TGCGCCAGCAGTCAGGGGGCTTTAGATACGCAGTATTTT.

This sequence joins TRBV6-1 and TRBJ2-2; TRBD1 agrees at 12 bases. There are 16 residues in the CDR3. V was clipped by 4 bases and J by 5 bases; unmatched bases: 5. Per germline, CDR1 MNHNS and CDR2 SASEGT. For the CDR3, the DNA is TGTGCCAGCAGTGGGGACAGGGGGCTAGGAACCGGGGAGCTGTTTTTT. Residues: CASSGDRGLGTGELFF.

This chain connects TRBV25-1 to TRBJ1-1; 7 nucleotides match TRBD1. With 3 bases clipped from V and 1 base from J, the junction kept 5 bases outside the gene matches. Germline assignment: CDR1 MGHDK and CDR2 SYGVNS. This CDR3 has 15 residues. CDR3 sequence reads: CASSDYRQGNTEAFF. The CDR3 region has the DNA TGTGCCAGCAGTGACTACCGACAGGGGAACACTGAAGCTTTCTTT.

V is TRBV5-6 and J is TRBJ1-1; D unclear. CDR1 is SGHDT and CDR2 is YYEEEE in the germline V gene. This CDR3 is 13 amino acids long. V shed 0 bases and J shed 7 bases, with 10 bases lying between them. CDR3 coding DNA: TGTGCCAGCAGCTTGGGCATCGTAGATGAAGCTTTCTTT. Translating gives CASSLGIVDEAFF. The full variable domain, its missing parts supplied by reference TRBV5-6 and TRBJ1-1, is DAGVTQSPTHLIKTRGQQVTLRCSPKSGHDTVSWYQQALGQGPQFIFQYYEEEERQRGNFPDRFSGHQFPNYSSELNVNALLLGDSALYLCASSLGIVDEAFFGQGTRLTVV.

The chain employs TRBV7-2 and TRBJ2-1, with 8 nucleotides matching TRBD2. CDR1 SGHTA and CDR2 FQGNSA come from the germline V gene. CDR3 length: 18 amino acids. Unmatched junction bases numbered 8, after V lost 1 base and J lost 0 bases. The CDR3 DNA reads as TGTGCCAGCAGCTTAGGAACACTAGCGGTCAGCTCCTACAATGAGCAGTTCTTC. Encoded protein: CASSLGTLAVSSYNEQFF.

This CDR3 is CASRGQGLNTEAFF. The CDR3 DNA follows: TGTGCCAGTAGGGGACAGGGCTTGAACACTGAAGCTTTCTTT. This chain connects TRBV19 to TRBJ1-1, with 9 positions matching TRBD1. V dropped 6 bases and J dropped 0; count of bases not matched to a gene: 2. Germline V CDR1 and CDR2: LNHDA, SQIVND (reference sequence). The CDR3 loop spans 14 amino acids.

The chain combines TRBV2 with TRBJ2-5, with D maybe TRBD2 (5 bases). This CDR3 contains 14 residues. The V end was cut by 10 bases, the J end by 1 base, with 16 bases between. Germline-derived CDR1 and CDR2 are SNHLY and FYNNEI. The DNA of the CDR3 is TGTGCCACCACCCCACTAGGTACCCAAGAGACCCAGTACTTC. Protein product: CATTPLGTQETQYF.